This T cell receptor (beta chain) came from a study of response to subunit inactivated influenza vaccine. Study-wide findings and caveats: Authors proposed each seasonal influenza vaccination draws in few new T cells.

This clonotype has only a few counts. Its specificity is unknown. From germline, CDR1 is LNHDA and CDR2 SQIVND (reference sequence). This CDR3 region has 16 residues. V lost 3 bases and J 4 bases, leaving 16 bases between the germline ends. Using its own MiXCR run on the RT-PCR reads, TCRdb lists one record per CDR3 protein. The sample gives hundreds of thousands of distinct CDR3 sequences, 11% to 15% of which show up once; 7.5% to 8% is in the top ten. The TCR was taken from a middle-aged man who received an inactivated influenza vaccine. This sequence joins TRBV19 and TRBJ2-1; D could derive from TRBD1 or TRBD2 (6 bases each). The sample consisted of PBMCs from blood, taken approximately 15 days before vaccination. The CDR3 coding sequence is TGTGCCAGTAGTATCCAATGGGGGGCAGTGTACAATGAGCAGTTCTTC. It translates to CASSIQWGAVYNEQFF.